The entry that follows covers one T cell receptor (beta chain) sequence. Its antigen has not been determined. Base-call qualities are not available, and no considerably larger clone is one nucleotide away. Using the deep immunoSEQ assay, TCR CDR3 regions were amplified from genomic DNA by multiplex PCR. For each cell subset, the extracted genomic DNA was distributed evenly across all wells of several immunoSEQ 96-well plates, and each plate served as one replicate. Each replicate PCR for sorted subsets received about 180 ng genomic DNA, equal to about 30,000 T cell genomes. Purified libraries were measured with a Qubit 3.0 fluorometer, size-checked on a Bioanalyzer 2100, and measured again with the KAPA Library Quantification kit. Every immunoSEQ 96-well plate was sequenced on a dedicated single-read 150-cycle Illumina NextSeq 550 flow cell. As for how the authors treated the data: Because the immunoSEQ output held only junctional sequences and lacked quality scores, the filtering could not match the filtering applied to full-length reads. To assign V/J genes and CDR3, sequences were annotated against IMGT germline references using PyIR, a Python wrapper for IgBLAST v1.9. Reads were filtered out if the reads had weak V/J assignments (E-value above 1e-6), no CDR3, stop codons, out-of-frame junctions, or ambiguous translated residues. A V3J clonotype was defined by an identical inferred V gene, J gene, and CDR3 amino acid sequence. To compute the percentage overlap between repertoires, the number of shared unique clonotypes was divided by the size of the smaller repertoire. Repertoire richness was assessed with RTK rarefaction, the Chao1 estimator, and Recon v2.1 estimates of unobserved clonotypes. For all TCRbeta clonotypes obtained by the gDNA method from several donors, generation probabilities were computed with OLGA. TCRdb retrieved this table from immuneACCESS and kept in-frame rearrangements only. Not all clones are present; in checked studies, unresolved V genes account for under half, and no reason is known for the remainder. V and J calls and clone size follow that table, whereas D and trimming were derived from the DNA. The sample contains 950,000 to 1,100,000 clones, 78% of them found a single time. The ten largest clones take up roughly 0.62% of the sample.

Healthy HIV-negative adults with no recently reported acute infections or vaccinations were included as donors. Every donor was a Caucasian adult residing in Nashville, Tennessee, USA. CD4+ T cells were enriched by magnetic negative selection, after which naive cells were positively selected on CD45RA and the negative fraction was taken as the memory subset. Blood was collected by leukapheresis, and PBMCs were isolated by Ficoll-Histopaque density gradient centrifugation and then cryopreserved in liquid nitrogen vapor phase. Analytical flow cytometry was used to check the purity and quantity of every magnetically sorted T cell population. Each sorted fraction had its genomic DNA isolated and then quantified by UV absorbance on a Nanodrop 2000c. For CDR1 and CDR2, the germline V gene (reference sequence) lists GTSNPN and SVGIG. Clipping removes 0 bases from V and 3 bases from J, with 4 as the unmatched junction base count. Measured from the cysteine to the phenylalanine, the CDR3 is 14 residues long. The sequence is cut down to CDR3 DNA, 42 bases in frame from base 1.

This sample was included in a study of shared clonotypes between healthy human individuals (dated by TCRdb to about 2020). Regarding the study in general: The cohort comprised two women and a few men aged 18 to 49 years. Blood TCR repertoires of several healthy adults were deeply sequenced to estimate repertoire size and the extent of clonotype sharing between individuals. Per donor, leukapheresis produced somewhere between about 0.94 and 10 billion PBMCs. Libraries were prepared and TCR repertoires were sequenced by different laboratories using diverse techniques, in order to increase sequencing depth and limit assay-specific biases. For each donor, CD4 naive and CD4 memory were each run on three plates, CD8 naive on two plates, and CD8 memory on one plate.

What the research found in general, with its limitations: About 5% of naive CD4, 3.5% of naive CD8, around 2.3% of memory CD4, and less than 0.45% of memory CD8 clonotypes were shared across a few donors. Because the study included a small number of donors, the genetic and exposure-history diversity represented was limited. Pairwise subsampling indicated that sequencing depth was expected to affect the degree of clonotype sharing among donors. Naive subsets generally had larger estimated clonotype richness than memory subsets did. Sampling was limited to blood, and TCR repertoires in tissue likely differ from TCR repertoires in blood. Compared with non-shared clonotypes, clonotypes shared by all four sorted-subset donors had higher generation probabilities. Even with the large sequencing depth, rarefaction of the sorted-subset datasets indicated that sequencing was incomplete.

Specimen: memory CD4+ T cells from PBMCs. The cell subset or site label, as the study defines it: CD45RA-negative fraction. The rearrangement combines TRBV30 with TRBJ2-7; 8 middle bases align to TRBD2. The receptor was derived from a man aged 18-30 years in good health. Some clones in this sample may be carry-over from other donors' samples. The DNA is TGTGCCTGGAGTGTATATACTAGCGGCTACGAGCAGTACTTC. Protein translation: CAWSVYTSGYEQYF. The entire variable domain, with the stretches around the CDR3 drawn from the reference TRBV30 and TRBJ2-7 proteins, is SQTIHQWPATLVQPVGSPLSLECTVEGTSNPNLYWYRQAAGRGLQLLFYSVGIGQISSEVPQNLSASRPQDRQFILSSKKLLLSDSGFYLCAWSVYTSGYEQYFGPGTRLTVT.